These 18 T cell receptor beta chains came from one sample sequenced in a study of cytomegalovirus exposure and HLA in healthy donors. TCRdb keeps only in-frame clones here, not all; method: immunoSEQ multiplex PCR. The repertoire includes about 120,000 clones, roughly 90% of them detected once, and just under 6.5% sits in the top ten. The sample comprised PBMCs. These receptors came from a woman aged 18 to 35 in good health and CMV-seropositive.

The J gene is TRBJ1-5, the V gene TRBV6-5; 9 bases are a match to TRBD1. From germline, CDR1 is MNHEY and CDR2 SVGAGI. Losses at the gene ends were 5 bases for V and 1 base for J; bases not matched to a gene: 3. This CDR3 spans 15 amino acids. The CDR3 loop is CASSVDRGSNQPQHF. The CDR3 DNA reads TGTGCCAGCAGTGTGGACAGGGGCAGCAATCAGCCCCAGCATTTT.

This clone was seen a single time. The V call is TRBV25-1, the J call TRBJ2-2; D perhaps matches TRBD2 (6 bases). The CDR3 runs 14 residues. Germline V gene sequence: CDR1 MGHDK, CDR2 SYGVNS. V was pared by 7 bases and J by 2 bases, with 11 bases between. CDR3 sequence: CASMNGGNTGELFF. CDR3 coding DNA: TGTGCCAGCATGAACGGGGGAAACACCGGGGAGCTGTTTTTT.

J is TRBJ1-1 and V is TRBV18, with TRBD1 matching 8 bases. The CDR3 is 17 amino acids. Germline V gene data show CDR1 as KGHSH and CDR2 as LQKENI. V shed 6 bases and J 6 bases; nucleotides not matched to a gene: 18. The chain's CDR3 is CASSRQQGGAELSEAFF. The CDR3 DNA follows: TGTGCCAGCTCGCGCCAACAGGGGGGCGCGGAGTTATCTGAAGCTTTCTTT.

This clone appeared once. The chain uses TRBV7-9 and TRBJ1-2; perhaps TRBD1 as D (6 bases). V lost 5 bases to trimming and J lost 4 bases, with 14 bases between them. This CDR3 has 14 amino acids. Germline-derived CDR1 and CDR2 are SEHNR and FQNEAQ (reference sequence). Here the CDR3 DNA reads TGTGCCAGCAGCGACAGACAAGGGGGCTATGGCTACACCTTC. It translates to CASSDRQGGYGYTF.

The CDR3 DNA sequence: TGTGCCAGTAGTATAGATGTCGCTAGCGGGACCTACGAGCAGTACTTC. It codes for CASSIDVASGTYEQYF. This rearrangement joins TRBV19 to TRBJ2-7, with 9 bases fitting TRBD2. Trimming removed 0 bases from V and 2 bases from J; junction bases left unmatched: 5. CDR1 LNHDA and CDR2 SQIVND come from the germline V gene (reference sequence). The CDR3 covers 16 residues.

The chain couples TRBV20-1 to TRBJ2-7; 10 nucleotides match TRBD2. The germline CDR1 and CDR2 sequences are DFQATT and SNEGSKA (reference sequence). With 5 bases clipped from V and 11 bases from J, the junction kept 6 bases outside the gene matches. The CDR3 length is 11 residues. Here the CDR3 reads CSASSGRREYF. The CDR3 nucleotides read TGCAGTGCTTCTAGCGGGAGAAGGGAGTACTTC.

The J gene is TRBJ2-7, the V gene TRBV6-6; D is possibly TRBD1 (5 bases). Germline V CDR1 and CDR2: MNHNY, SVGAGI (reference sequence). This CDR3 has 16 residues. The V and J ends lost 5 bases and 7 bases respectively, with 24 bases between them. CDR3 DNA: TGTGCCAGCAGTCGCCACACAGGTCCCCGTAATTTAGAGCAGTACTTC. It codes for CASSRHTGPRNLEQYF.

This chain links TRBV2 with TRBJ1-6; 8 bases agree with TRBD1. J gave up 7 bases and V 6 bases, and 8 bases lay outside the gene matches. The CDR3 sequence is 15 residues long. CDR1 and CDR2 (germline): SNHLY, FYNNEI. CDR3: CASSKDRVGNSPLHF. The CDR3 bases are TGTGCCAGCAGCAAGGACAGGGTAGGCAATTCACCCCTCCACTTT.

The CDR3 protein is CASSPDLDSYYGYTF. The DNA of the CDR3 is TGTGCCAGCAGCCCTGACCTCGACAGCTACTATGGCTACACCTTC. The chain joins TRBV6-5 to TRBJ1-2; weak D call: TRBD1 (5 bases). There are 15 residues in the CDR3. The germline V gene has CDR1 MNHEY and CDR2 SVGAGI. V lost 6 bases and J 3 bases, leaving 17 bases between the germline ends.

This clone occurred once. The chain uses TRBV18 and TRBJ1-2; 7 bases fit TRBD1. Trimming removed 6 bases from V and 7 bases from J; junction bases left unmatched: 11. Germline CDR1 reads KGHSH; CDR2 reads LQKENI. This CDR3 comprises 14 residues. For the CDR3, the DNA is TGTGCCAGCTCTGTACAGGGGAATAATGGTGGCTACACCTTC. Protein: CASSVQGNNGGYTF. Filled out from reference TRBV18 and TRBJ1-2, the complete variable domain reads NAGVMQNPRHLVRRRGQEARLRCSPMKGHSHVYWYRQLPEEGLKFMVYLQKENIIDESGMPKERFSAEFPKEGPSILRIQQVVRGDSAAYFCASSVQGNNGGYTFGSGTRLTVV.

The chain is built from TRBV4-1 and TRBJ2-1; 7 positions match TRBD1. Unmatched junction bases numbered 4, after V lost 3 bases and J lost 5 bases. Per the germline V gene, CDR1 is MGHRA and CDR2 is YSYEKL. This CDR3 region has 14 residues. The CDR3 loop reads CASSQVDRDNEQFF. In DNA form, the CDR3 reads TGCGCCAGCAGCCAGGTCGACAGGGACAATGAGCAGTTCTTC.

The chain recombines TRBV6-1 with TRBJ2-1; tentatively, D is TRBD1 (6 bases). CDR1 and CDR2 from the germline V gene are MNHNS and SASEGT. Trimming cost V 7 bases and J 15 bases, with 22 bases left between them. There are 13 residues in the CDR3. This CDR3 is CASTATGTPESFF. CDR3 bases: TGTGCCAGCACGGCAACCGGGACACCGGAATCGTTCTTC.

This clone has only one observation. J is TRBJ2-1 and V is TRBV4-1; possibly TRBD2 for D (5 bases). Trimming pared 1 base from V and 5 bases from J, leaving 15 bases between. Germline loops: CDR1 MGHRA, CDR2 YSYEKL. The CDR3 loop spans 16 amino acids. The CDR3 sequence is CASSQGLLGRNNEQFF. DNA for the CDR3: TGCGCCAGCAGCCAAGGCCTACTAGGGAGAAACAATGAGCAGTTCTTC.

The chain is built from TRBV5-5 and TRBJ2-7; D is perhaps TRBD1 (5 bases). In germline, CDR1 is SGHKS, CDR2 YYEKEE (reference sequence). V was clipped by 4 bases and J by 4 bases, with 15 bases between them. This CDR3 has 14 amino acids. The CDR3 DNA follows: TGTGCCAGCAGCCATTCGTGGGGCCCATACGAGCAGTACTTC. This gives the protein CASSHSWGPYEQYF.

The chain joins TRBV7-8 to TRBJ2-7; D not certain. Trimming removed 5 bases from V and 6 bases from J, with 29 bases in between. CDR3 length equals 18 residues. CDR1 is SGHVS, CDR2 FQNEAQ, per germline. Here the CDR3 reads CASSLTPRLVLLRFEQYF. As DNA, the CDR3 is TGTGCCAGCAGCCTCACCCCCAGACTGGTTTTATTGAGGTTCGAGCAGTACTTC.

The chain uses TRBV6-5 and TRBJ1-2, with TRBD1 as a possible D gene (6 bases). V lost 4 bases and J lost 4, with 16 bases in between. Germline loops: CDR1 MNHEY, CDR2 SVGAGI. CDR3 length: 15 amino acids. The CDR3 sequence: CASSSEYRTAYGYTF. Here the CDR3 DNA reads TGTGCCAGCAGTTCCGAATACCGGACAGCCTATGGCTACACCTTC.

In this sample, this clone turned up once. The rearrangement joins TRBV19 to TRBJ2-7; the D gene is possibly TRBD2 (6 bases). The V and J ends lost 3 bases and 0 bases respectively, with 12 bases between them. CDR1 LNHDA and CDR2 SQIVND come from the germline V gene (reference sequence). The CDR3 has 15 residues. As DNA, the CDR3 is TGTGCCAGTAGTATTGGTAGCGGTGGCTCCTACGAGCAGTACTTC. It yields the protein CASSIGSGGSYEQYF.

The chain is built from TRBV18 and TRBJ1-1, with D uncertain. This CDR3 is built from 17 residues. The V and J ends lost 3 bases and 3 bases respectively, with 20 bases between them. Per germline, CDR1 KGHSH and CDR2 LQKENI. Here the CDR3 DNA reads TGTGCCAGCTCACCTCAATCAGGTATTTGGAGGTACACTGAAGCTTTCTTT. It encodes CASSPQSGIWRYTEAFF.